Listed here is a single T cell receptor (beta chain). Antigen unknown. The repertoire was sequenced with immunoSEQ multiplex PCR; TCRdb's copy has only in-frame clones and lacks some. The sample has just under 95,000 clones, around 86% seen once. The source of the sample is a study of OX40 agonist ivuxolimab in advanced cancers. Whole-study context: Patients received ivuxolimab, an agonistic anti-OX40 (CD134) antibody. Patients were roughly 81% male with ages roughly 20 to 85, mean around 58. Findings of the study overall: CD4+ and CD8+ blood T cells expanded clonally by week 6 at 0.1 to 3.0 mg/kg.

This CDR3 is 13 amino acids long. Germline CDR1 and CDR2: MGHDK and SYGVNS. V gave up 5 bases and J gave up 4 bases, with 11 bases separating them. Sequencing was performed on CD4+ or CD8+ T cells sorted from blood, taken in a trial of the OX40 agonist ivuxolimab. The J gene is TRBJ1-1, the V gene TRBV25-1; D is uncertain. The source of this sequence is an adult with an advanced solid tumor such as melanoma, head and neck, liver or kidney cancer. Here the CDR3 DNA reads TGTGCCAGCAGTCTATGGGCGGCCACTGAAGCTTTCTTT. Translated: CASSLWAATEAFF.